The clone carrying this T cell receptor (beta chain) was observed a handful of times. Its antigen is not known. Germline loops: CDR1 MNHEY, CDR2 SMNVEV (reference sequence). The V end lost 10 bases, the J end lost 4 bases, and 13 bases lay between the germline ends. There are 12 residues in the CDR3. In TCRdb, the 5' RACE reads were re-called with MiXCR into one record per CDR3 protein. The sample lists 35,000 to 50,000 distinct CDR3 sequences, just under 30% occurring once. Study-wide results and caveats: Greatest tumor Treg TCR overlap was with tumor naive CD4+ cells.

Sequencing was carried out using memory CD4+ T cells sorted from a lymph node. Subset in this sample: memory CD4+ T cells, CD4+CD45RO+CD25-. The rearrangement links TRBV27 to TRBJ1-2; maybe TRBD1 (6 bases). This sequence was found in a female donor with breast cancer. The DNA for the CDR3 is TGTGCCACCGGGGACACTCCCTATGGCTACACCTTC. This codes for CATGDTPYGYTF.